One and the same sample provided the 25 T cell receptor beta chains below, sequenced in a study of T cells in women clearing cervical HPV infection listed by TCRdb under 2018. Library creation used the immunoSEQ multiplex PCR assay. TCRdb re-hosts the immuneACCESS table, in-frame sequences only. Its copies lack some clones; in the studies checked, an unresolved V gene accounts for under half of them, and the cause for the rest is not known. The sample's records list about 36,000 clones. Clones ranked in the top ten supply around 3.9% of the sample. The source material was blood buffy coat. These receptors were taken from a woman aged 18-70 years with a cervical HPV16 infection that either progressed to CIN3+ or cleared (not recorded which).

Concerning this clone: The read comes to an end 3 residues before the CDR3 does, leaving the germline J gene to fill in the end. V and J are TRBV5-1 and TRBJ1-2, with D unresolved. The V gene's germline CDR1 is SGHRS and CDR2 YFSETQ. This CDR3 spans 13 amino acids. Trimming took off 4 bases at V and 5 bases at J, with 12 bases between the two ends. CDR3 region: CASSPTGLYGYTF. The part of the CDR3 DNA that was read is TGCGCCAGCAGCCCCACCGGGTTGTATGGC.

Details on this clone: The read gets to within 3 residues of the CDR3 end, and the germline J gene fills in the rest. The chain has TRBV30 and TRBJ1-2; no clear D gene. Germline CDR1 is GTSNPN and CDR2 is SVGIG (reference sequence). The CDR3 length is 15 residues. CDR3 amino acids: CAWSVSWAGYNDYTF. The CDR3 bases that were read are TGTGCCTGGAGTGTAAGTTGGGCTGGCTACAATGAC.

Details on this clone: The read ends 3 residues early relative to the CDR3; the germline J gene fills the gap. Additional DNA sequences in this sample encode the identical CDR3. The chain joins TRBV5-1 to TRBJ2-7, with D hard to call. V lost 0 bases and J lost 2, with 9 bases in between. Looked up from germline, CDR1 is SGHRS and CDR2 is YFSETQ. The CDR3 is 14 amino acids. The CDR3 protein is CASSLVADTYEQYF. CDR3 DNA (partial): TGCGCCAGCAGCTTGGTGGCGGATACCTACGAG.

Concerning this clone: The CDR3 goes on 3 residues after the read ends, and that part is filled in from the germline J gene. This chain connects TRBV7-2 to TRBJ2-1, with 13 bases aligning to TRBD2. V lost 4 bases, J lost 9 bases, and 6 bases stayed unmatched. Germline lookup yields CDR1 SGHTA and CDR2 FQGNSA. CDR3 length: 15 residues. The sequenced CDR3 bases are TGTGCCAGCAGCTCCGGGACTAGCGGGACGAGTGAG. It codes for CASSSGTSGTSE. The complete CDR3 protein is CASSSGTSGTSEQFF.

A note on this clone: The read ends 3 residues shy of where the CDR3 ends; the end is completed using the germline J gene. The V and J genes are TRBV29-1 and TRBJ2-1; 8 bases align to TRBD2. Unmatched junction bases numbered 1, after V lost 4 bases and J lost 2 bases. This CDR3 is 13 amino acids long. Per germline, CDR1 SQVTM and CDR2 ANQGSEA. The CDR3 region is CSVGAGAYNEQFF. The sequenced part of the CDR3 DNA is TGCAGCGTTGGAGCGGGAGCCTACAATGAG.

Regarding this clone: The missing CDR3 end, 3 residues past where the read stops, is filled in from the germline J gene. The genes are TRBV6-2 or TRBV6-3 and TRBJ2-7, with a weak D call TRBD2 (6 bases). CDR3 length: 14 amino acids. The germline V gene has CDR1 MNHEY and CDR2 SVGEGT. V lost 4 bases to trimming and J lost 1 base, with 11 bases between them. This chain's CDR3 is CASSLVEGSYEQYF. CDR3 bases read: TGTGCCAGCAGTTTAGTGGAGGGTTCCTACGAG.

Note on this clone: The read comes to an end 3 residues before the CDR3 does, leaving the germline J gene to fill in the end. This chain joins TRBV6-1 and TRBJ2-2; perhaps TRBD2 as D (5 bases). Trimming took 1 base from V and 1 from J, leaving 16 bases between them. This CDR3 is 18 amino acids long. The V gene's germline CDR1 is MNHNS and CDR2 SASEGT. Here the CDR3 reads CASSEGAGGAKNTGELFF. The sequenced CDR3 bases are TGTGCCAGCAGTGAAGGGGCCGGAGGCGCGAAGAACACCGGGGAG.

The sequenced part of the CDR3 DNA is TGTGCCAGTAGTACCCCCAGGAGCGGGGGGTACAATGAG. This encodes CASSTPRSGGYNE. The complete CDR3 reads CASSTPRSGGYNEQFF. The chain joins TRBV19 to TRBJ2-1; 9 nucleotides match TRBD2. The read stops 3 residues short of the end of the CDR3; the missing end is completed from the germline J gene. The germline V gene has CDR1 LNHDA and CDR2 SQIVND (reference sequence). The CDR3 contains 16 residues. The V segment lost 4 bases and the J segment 4 bases; nucleotides outside the gene matches: 8. Filled out from reference TRBV19 and TRBJ2-1, the complete variable domain reads DGGITQSPKYLFRKEGQNVTLSCEQNLNHDAMYWYRQDPGQGLRLIYYSQIVNDFQKGDIAEGYSVSREKKESFPLTVTSAQKNPTAFYLCASSTPRSGGYNEQFFGPGTRLTVL.

Note on this clone: The read is 3 residues too short to cover the CDR3 end, so that end is filled in from the germline J gene. V gene TRBV12-3 or TRBV12-4 combines with J gene TRBJ1-1, with TRBD1 identical over 9 bases. The CDR3 covers 15 residues. Trimming cost V 4 bases and J 4 bases; bases outside gene matches: 7. This CDR3 reads CASSWRGTGRTEAFF. The part of the CDR3 DNA that was read is TGTGCCAGCAGTTGGAGAGGGACAGGGCGCACTGAA.

With respect to this clone: The sequenced fragment ends 3 residues before the CDR3 boundary, so the rest is inferred from the germline J gene. V is TRBV5-1 and J is TRBJ2-3, with unresolved D. This CDR3 spans 13 amino acids. Germline V gene lookup returns CDR1 SGHRS and CDR2 YFSETQ. V lost 1 base and J lost 4, with 7 bases in between. CDR3 bases read: TGCGCCAGCAGCTTGTCCCGCGCAGATACG. Translating gives CASSLSRADT. In full, the CDR3 is CASSLSRADTQYF. Complete variable domain (other parts from reference TRBV5-1 and TRBJ2-3): KAGVTQTPRYLIKTRGQQVTLSCSPISGHRSVSWYQQTPGQGLQFLFEYFSETQRNKGNFPGRFSGRQFSNSRSEMNVSTLELGDSALYLCASSLSRADTQYFGPGTRLTVL.

A remark on this clone: The CDR3 goes on 3 residues after the read ends, and that part is filled in from the germline J gene. The J gene is TRBJ1-6, the V gene TRBV28, with 7 positions matching TRBD1. The CDR3 loop spans 17 amino acids. CDR1 and CDR2 (germline): MDHEN, SYDVKM. CDR3 residues: CASSRSWTGASGGPLHF. The part of the CDR3 DNA that was read is TGTGCCAGCAGCCGGAGTTGGACGGGGGCGTCAGGGGGGCCC.

A note on this clone: The read falls 3 residues short of the CDR3 end, and the missing part is taken from the germline J gene. The chain carries TRBV28 and TRBJ2-5, with D unclear. CDR3 size: 13 residues. Trimming stripped 2 bases from V and 5 bases from J, with 9 bases between. The V gene's germline CDR1 is MDHEN and CDR2 SYDVKM. CDR3 DNA, as far as it was read: TGTGCCAGCAGTTTAAGGGTTCCCGAGACC. This gives the protein CASSLRVPET. The full-length CDR3 reads as CASSLRVPETQYF. The whole variable domain, filled in from reference TRBV28 and TRBJ2-5, reads DVKVTQSSRYLVKRTGEKVFLECVQDMDHENMFWYRQDPGLGLRLIYFSYDVKMKEKGDIPEGYSVSREKKERFSLILESASTNQTSMYLCASSLRVPETQYFGPGTRLLVL.

Note on this clone: The CDR3 extends 3 residues past the end of the read, so its final part is completed from the germline J gene. This rearrangement joins TRBV6-4 to TRBJ1-4, with 8 bases lining up with TRBD1. This CDR3 contains 14 residues. Trimming cost V 8 bases and J 5 bases; bases outside gene matches: 7. Germline CDR1 is MRHNA and CDR2 is SNTAGT. CDR3 in amino acids: CASSPGQENEKLFF. CDR3 bases read: TGTGCCAGCTCCCCGGGACAGGAGAATGAAAAA.

In regard to this clone: From the germline J gene comes the end of the CDR3, since the read stops 3 residues before it. The rearrangement links TRBV5-6 to TRBJ1-1; 7 bases align to TRBD1. The CDR3 length is 12 residues. From germline, CDR1 is SGHDT and CDR2 YYEEEE. Partial CDR3 DNA: TGTGCCAGCAGCTTGACAGGGGCGCGG. This sequence encodes CASSLTGAR. The full-length CDR3 reads as CASSLTGARAFF.

Turning to this clone: The read stops 3 residues short of the end of the CDR3; the missing end is completed from the germline J gene. This sequence joins TRBV27 and TRBJ1-2, with 8 nucleotides matching TRBD1. Looked up from germline, CDR1 is MNHEY and CDR2 is SMNVEV (reference sequence). The CDR3 is made up of 15 amino acids. The junction had 5 bases not matched to a gene; V was cut back by 1 base and J by 4 bases. Partial CDR3 DNA: TGTGCCAGCAGTTTATTACCAGGGGGCCTCTATGGC. It encodes CASSLLPGGLYG. The full CDR3 is CASSLLPGGLYGYTF.

On this clone itself: Coverage ceases 3 residues before the CDR3 finishes, and the germline J gene fills in the end. This chain connects TRBV15 to TRBJ2-7; D not certain. V lost 0 bases and J lost 1, with 10 bases in between. CDR3 size: 15 residues. Germline V gene lookup returns CDR1 LNHNV and CDR2 YYDKDF (reference sequence). The sequenced CDR3 bases are TGTGCCACCAGCAGAGATGAACAGTTTTCCTACGAG. As protein: CATSRDEQFSYE. In full, the CDR3 reads CATSRDEQFSYEQYF.

In the case of this clone: The sequence runs out 3 residues before the end of the CDR3; the remainder is reconstructed from the germline J gene. The chain is built from TRBV7-6 and TRBJ2-3; D remains unclear. Trimming removed 6 bases at V and 5 bases at J, with 9 bases between. The CDR3 spans 12 residues. Germline V gene sequence: CDR1 SGHVS, CDR2 FNYEAQ. CDR3 amino acids: CASRARLDTQYF. CDR3 bases read: TGTGCCAGCAGAGCTCGATTAGATACG.

As regards this clone: The read stops 3 residues short of the end of the CDR3; the missing end is completed from the germline J gene. The chain carries TRBV4-2 and TRBJ1-5; D unclear. Germline-derived CDR1 and CDR2 are LGHNA and YNFKEQ. The V gene lost 3 bases and the J gene lost 2 bases, with 17 bases spanning the gap. This CDR3 has 17 amino acids. The CDR3 loop is CASSHEATGGGNQPQHF. The CDR3 DNA, read in part, is TGTGCCAGCAGCCATGAAGCCACGGGTGGAGGCAATCAGCCC.

Of note for this clone: The germline gene is not matched at one end of the junction; a read error may be the cause. The read is 3 residues too short to cover the CDR3 end, so that end is filled in from the germline J gene. V and J are TRBV6-1 and TRBJ1-2; D might be TRBD1 (6 bases). This CDR3 is 16 amino acids long. Germline values: CDR1 MNHNS, CDR2 SASEGT. The CDR3 DNA, read in part, is TGTGCCAGCAGGGAAGAATCCAGGGGAGCTAACTATGGC. It is translated as CASREESRGANYG. The full CDR3 sequence reads CASREESRGANYGYTF.

As for this clone: The read finishes 3 residues shy of the CDR3 end, and the germline J gene is used to complete it. This rearrangement joins TRBV5-1 to TRBJ2-5; 8 bases map to TRBD2. J gave up 4 bases and V 1 base, and 9 bases lay outside the gene matches. The CDR3 is 16 residues long. Germline CDR1 and CDR2: SGHRS and YFSETQ. The CDR3 spells CASSLRSGGGIETQYF. CDR3 DNA, as far as it was read: TGCGCCAGCAGCTTGAGATCTGGCGGGGGGATAGAGACC. The full variable domain, in which reference TRBV5-1 and TRBJ2-5 provide the parts outside the CDR3, is KAGVTQTPRYLIKTRGQQVTLSCSPISGHRSVSWYQQTPGQGLQFLFEYFSETQRNKGNFPGRFSGRQFSNSRSEMNVSTLELGDSALYLCASSLRSGGGIETQYFGPGTRLLVL.

As concerns this clone: The read ends 3 residues shy of where the CDR3 ends; the end is completed using the germline J gene. The genes are TRBV5-8 and TRBJ1-1; D is possibly TRBD1 (5 bases). The germline CDR1 and CDR2 sequences are SGHTS and YDEGEE. The V end lost 6 bases, the J end lost 6 bases, and 12 bases lay between the germline ends. The CDR3 sequence is 12 residues long. CDR3 amino acids: CASTPPRAEAFF. CDR3 DNA, as far as it was read: TGTGCCAGCACCCCCCCCAGGGCTGAA.

Remarks on this clone: The read is 3 residues too short to cover the CDR3 end, so that end is filled in from the germline J gene. This chain connects TRBV18 to TRBJ2-7; 8 positions match TRBD2. The germline V gene encodes CDR1 KGHSH and CDR2 LQKENI. V lost 6 bases, J lost 3 bases, and 10 bases stayed unmatched. The CDR3 loop spans 15 amino acids. This chain's CDR3 is CASSRGSGDGYEQYF. CDR3 DNA, as far as it was read: TGTGCCAGCTCTCGTGGTAGCGGGGACGGCTACGAG.

Concerning this clone: The read ends 3 residues shy of where the CDR3 ends; the end is completed using the germline J gene. This chain links TRBV19 with TRBJ1-1; possibly TRBD1 for D (6 bases). The length of the CDR3 is 17 residues. Germline V lookup: CDR1 LNHDA, CDR2 SQIVND (reference sequence). Trimming removed 4 bases at V and 0 bases at J, with 18 bases between. CDR3 DNA, as far as it was read: TGTGCCAGTAGTAAACGGTCAAGGGGGTTGGTGAACACTGAA. Translating it yields CASSKRSRGLVNTE. The full CDR3 reads CASSKRSRGLVNTEAFF. Full variable domain (outside the CDR3, taken from reference TRBV19 and TRBJ1-1): DGGITQSPKYLFRKEGQNVTLSCEQNLNHDAMYWYRQDPGQGLRLIYYSQIVNDFQKGDIAEGYSVSREKKESFPLTVTSAQKNPTAFYLCASSKRSRGLVNTEAFFGQGTRLTVV.

Points on this clone: The read halts 3 residues ahead of the CDR3 end, with the missing end drawn from the germline J gene. The V gene is TRBV7-2, the J gene TRBJ1-1; 7 bases align to TRBD1. This CDR3 comprises 14 residues. Per germline, CDR1 SGHTA and CDR2 FQGNSA. J was trimmed by 0 bases and V by 3 bases; bases with no gene match: 1. CDR3 bases read: TGTGCCAGCAGCTTGACAGGGATGAACACTGAA. Its protein is CASSLTGMNTE. The CDR3 reads in full as CASSLTGMNTEAFF.

As regards this clone: The read terminates 3 residues ahead of where the CDR3 ends, so the germline J gene completes it. The genes are TRBV7-2 and TRBJ1-4, with 8 bases aligning to TRBD1. V lost 5 bases to trimming and J lost 8 bases; unmatched junction nucleotides: 10. Per germline, CDR1 SGHTA and CDR2 FQGNSA. The CDR3 is made up of 15 amino acids. CDR3 bases read: TGTGCCAGCAGCCCCCGGACAGGGCAGAGGGAAAAA. Translated: CASSPRTGQREK. Given in full, the CDR3 is CASSPRTGQREKLFF. The variable domain in full, with the rest retrieved from reference TRBV7-2 and TRBJ1-4, is GAGVSQSPSNKVTEKGKDVELRCDPISGHTALYWYRQSLGQGLEFLIYFQGNSAPDKSGLPSDRFSAERTGGSVSTLTIQRTQQEDSAVYLCASSPRTGQREKLFFGSGTQLSVL.